One T cell receptor (beta chain) is described in this entry. Trimming shortened V by 8 bases and J by 2 bases, and 18 bases separated the two germline ends. This CDR3 contains 15 residues. Per germline, CDR1 LNHDA and CDR2 SQIVND (reference sequence). The table came from immunoSEQ multiplex PCR; TCRdb's copy has only in-frame clones and leaves some out. The data hold 65,000 to 70,000 clones, with 75% to 90% observed a single time. The sample comes from a study of OX40 agonist ivuxolimab in advanced cancers. This clonotype was obtained from an adult with an advanced solid tumor such as melanoma, head and neck, liver or kidney cancer. This chain connects TRBV19 to TRBJ1-2; possible D gene TRBD1, 5 bases. This specimen consisted of CD4+ or CD8+ T cells sorted from blood, obtained in a trial of the OX40 agonist ivuxolimab. The CDR3 coding sequence is TGTGCCAGTTATTACGGCGGGGGGTCAAACTATGGCTACACCTTC. As protein: CASYYGGGSNYGYTF.